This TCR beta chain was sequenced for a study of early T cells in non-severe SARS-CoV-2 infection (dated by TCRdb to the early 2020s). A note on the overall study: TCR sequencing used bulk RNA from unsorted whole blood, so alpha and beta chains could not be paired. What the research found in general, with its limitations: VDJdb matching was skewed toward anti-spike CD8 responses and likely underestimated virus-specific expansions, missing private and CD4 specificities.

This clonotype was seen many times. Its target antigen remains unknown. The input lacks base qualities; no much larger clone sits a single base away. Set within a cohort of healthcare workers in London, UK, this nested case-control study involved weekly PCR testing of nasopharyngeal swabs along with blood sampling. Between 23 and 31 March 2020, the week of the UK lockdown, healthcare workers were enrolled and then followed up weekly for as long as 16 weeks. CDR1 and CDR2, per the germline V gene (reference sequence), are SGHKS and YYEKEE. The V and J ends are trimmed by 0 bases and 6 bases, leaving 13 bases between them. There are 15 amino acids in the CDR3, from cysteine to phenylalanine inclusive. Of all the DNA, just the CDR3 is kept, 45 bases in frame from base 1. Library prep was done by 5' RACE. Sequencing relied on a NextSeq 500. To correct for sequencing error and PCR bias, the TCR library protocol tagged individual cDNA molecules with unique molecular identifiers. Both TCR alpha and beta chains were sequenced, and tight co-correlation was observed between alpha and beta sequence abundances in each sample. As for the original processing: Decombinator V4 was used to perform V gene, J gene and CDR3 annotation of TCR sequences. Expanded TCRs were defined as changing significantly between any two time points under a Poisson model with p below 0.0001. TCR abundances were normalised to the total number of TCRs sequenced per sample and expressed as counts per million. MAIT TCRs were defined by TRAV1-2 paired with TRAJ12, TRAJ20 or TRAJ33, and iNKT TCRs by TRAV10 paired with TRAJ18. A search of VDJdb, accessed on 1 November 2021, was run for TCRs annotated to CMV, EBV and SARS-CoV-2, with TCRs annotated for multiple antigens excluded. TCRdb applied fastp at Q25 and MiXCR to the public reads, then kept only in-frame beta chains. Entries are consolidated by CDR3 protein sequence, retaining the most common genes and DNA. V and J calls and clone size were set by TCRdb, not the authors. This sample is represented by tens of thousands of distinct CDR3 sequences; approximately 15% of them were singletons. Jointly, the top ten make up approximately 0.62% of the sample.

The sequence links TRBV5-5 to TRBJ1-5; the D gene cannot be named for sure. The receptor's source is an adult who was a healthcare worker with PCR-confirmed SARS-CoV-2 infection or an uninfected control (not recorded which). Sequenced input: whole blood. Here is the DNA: TGTGCCAGCAGCTTGGCTGTTACCTCCGGTCAGCCCCAGCATTTT. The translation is CASSLAVTSGQPQHF. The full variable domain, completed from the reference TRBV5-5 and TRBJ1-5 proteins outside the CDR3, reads DAGVTQSPTHLIKTRGQQVTLRCSPISGHKSVSWYQQVLGQGPQFIFQYYEKEERGRGNFPDRFSARQFPNYSSELNVNALLLGDSALYLCASSLAVTSGQPQHFGDGTRLSIL.